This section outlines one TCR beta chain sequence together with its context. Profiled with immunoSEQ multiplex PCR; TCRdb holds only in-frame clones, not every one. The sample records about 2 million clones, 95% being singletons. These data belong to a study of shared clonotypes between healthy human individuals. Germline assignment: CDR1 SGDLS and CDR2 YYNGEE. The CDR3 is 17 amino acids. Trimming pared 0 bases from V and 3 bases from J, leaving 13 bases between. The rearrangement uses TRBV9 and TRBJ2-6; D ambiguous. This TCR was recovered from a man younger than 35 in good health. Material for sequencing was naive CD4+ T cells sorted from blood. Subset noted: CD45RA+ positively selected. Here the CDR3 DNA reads TGTGCCAGCAGCGTAGATGGTGCGGTCCTTGGGGCCAACGTCCTGACTTTC. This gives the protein CASSVDGAVLGANVLTF.